The 9 T cell receptor beta chains in this list originate from one sample, sequenced in a study of blood T cell repertoires in COVID-19. Profiling relied on immunoSEQ multiplex PCR, and the TCRdb table lists in-frame clones only, not all of them. The sample consists of 160,000 or so clones, 70% to 90% of them appearing once. The sequenced sample was peripheral blood. These receptors were collected from a man between 35 and 55 years old with acute or convalescent COVID-19.

The chain carries TRBV7-9 and TRBJ1-2; 12 bases fit TRBD1. The CDR3 is 16 residues long. Germline lookup yields CDR1 SEHNR and CDR2 FQNEAQ (reference sequence). J was trimmed by 2 bases and V by 5 bases; bases with no gene match: 6. Written as DNA, the CDR3 is TGTGCCAGCAGCACCCCGGGACAGGGGGCGAACTATGGCTACACCTTC. Translated, it gives CASSTPGQGANYGYTF.

J is TRBJ1-1 and V is TRBV19; TRBD1 is a possible D gene (6 bases). Germline CDR1 is LNHDA and CDR2 is SQIVND (reference sequence). Between the trimmed V and J ends, which lost 6 bases and 1 base, there was a span of 9 bases. The CDR3 totals 13 residues. CDR3 in DNA: TGTGCCAGTAGCGTACAGGGGAACACTGAAGCTTTCTTT. This codes for CASSVQGNTEAFF.

This chain joins TRBV28 and TRBJ1-1; D is unclear. This CDR3 is built from 12 residues. The germline V and J ends were trimmed by 7 bases and 1 base, with 7 bases remaining between them. CDR1 is MDHEN and CDR2 is SYDVKM in the germline V gene. This chain's CDR3 is CASTPRNTEAFF. CDR3 nucleotides: TGTGCCAGCACTCCCAGGAACACTGAAGCTTTCTTT.

The V call is TRBV25-1, the J call TRBJ2-1; TRBD2 agrees at 10 bases. The CDR3 consists of 16 residues. Germline-derived CDR1 and CDR2 are MGHDK and SYGVNS. V gave up 3 bases and J gave up 1 base; unmatched junction bases: 3. The CDR3 DNA is TGTGCCAGCAGTGATCAGCGGGGGGGATCCTACAATGAGCAGTTCTTC. It translates to CASSDQRGGSYNEQFF.

This clone was found once. V is TRBV7-3 and J is TRBJ1-6, with D perhaps TRBD1 (6 bases). The CDR3 runs 14 residues. Germline V lookup: CDR1 SGHTA, CDR2 FQGTGA. V lost 4 bases and J lost 4, with 8 bases in between. This CDR3 reads CASSSGQYNSPLHF. The CDR3 bases are TGTGCCAGCAGCTCTGGACAGTATAATTCACCCCTCCACTTT.

The genes are TRBV6-6 and TRBJ1-6; TRBD1 agrees at 8 bases. J lost 10 bases, V lost 5 bases, and 10 bases had no gene match. CDR1 is MNHNY, CDR2 SVGAGI, per germline (reference sequence). This CDR3 comprises 15 residues. CDR3 nucleotide sequence: TGTGCCAGCAGTCCCGAGACAGGGGATCACTCACCCCTCCACTTT. It codes for CASSPETGDHSPLHF.

V and J are TRBV29-1 and TRBJ1-1; the match to TRBD1 covers 8 bases. The V segment lost 4 bases and the J segment 11 bases; nucleotides outside the gene matches: 3. The germline V gene has CDR1 SQVTM and CDR2 ANQGSEA. This CDR3 is built from 10 residues. The CDR3 is CSVAGQGAFF. CDR3 nucleotide sequence: TGCAGCGTTGCTGGACAGGGTGCTTTCTTT.

The CDR3 sequence is CASSQALSSYNEQFF. The CDR3 DNA reads as TGTGCCAGCAGCCAAGCCTTGAGCTCCTACAATGAGCAGTTCTTC. J is TRBJ2-1 and V is TRBV3-1 (or the pseudogene TRBV3-2); D is unresolved. The CDR3 extends over 15 amino acids. Trimming removed 1 base at V and 0 bases at J, with 7 bases between. Germline CDR1 is LGHDT and CDR2 is YNNKEL (reference sequence).

The chain couples TRBV11-2 to TRBJ2-5, with 12 bases fitting TRBD1. V lost 2 bases to trimming and J lost 4 bases; unmatched junction nucleotides: 5. This CDR3 contains 16 residues. Germline-derived CDR1 and CDR2 are SGHAT and FQNNGV. The CDR3, as DNA: TGTGCCAGCAGCTTAATTTGGGACAGGGGGCGAGAGACCCAGTACTTC. Amino acid sequence: CASSLIWDRGRETQYF.